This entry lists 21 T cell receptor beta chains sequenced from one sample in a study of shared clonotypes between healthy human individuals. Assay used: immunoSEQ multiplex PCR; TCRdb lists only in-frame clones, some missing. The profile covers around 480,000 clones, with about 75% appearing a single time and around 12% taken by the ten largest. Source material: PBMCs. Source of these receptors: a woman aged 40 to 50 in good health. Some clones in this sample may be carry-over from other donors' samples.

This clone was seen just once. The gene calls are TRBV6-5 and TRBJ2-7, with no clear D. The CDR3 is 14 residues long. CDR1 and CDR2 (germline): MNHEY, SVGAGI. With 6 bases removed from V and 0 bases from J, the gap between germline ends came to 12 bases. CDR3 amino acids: CASRKTLTSYEQYF. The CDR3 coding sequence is TGTGCCAGCAGGAAGACACTGACCTCCTACGAGCAGTACTTC.

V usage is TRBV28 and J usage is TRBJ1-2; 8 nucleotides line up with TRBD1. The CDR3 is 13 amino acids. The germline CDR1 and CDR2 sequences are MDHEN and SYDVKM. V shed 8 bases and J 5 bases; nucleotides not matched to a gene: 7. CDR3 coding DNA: TGTGCCAGCGGGGCAGGGGGCTTATATGGCTACACCTTC. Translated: CASGAGGLYGYTF.

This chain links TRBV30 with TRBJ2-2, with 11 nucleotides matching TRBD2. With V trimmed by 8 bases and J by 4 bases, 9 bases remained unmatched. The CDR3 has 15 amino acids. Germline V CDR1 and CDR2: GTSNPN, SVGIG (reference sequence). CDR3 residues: CAGLAGGPITGELFF. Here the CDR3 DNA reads TGTGCCGGGTTAGCGGGAGGGCCCATCACCGGGGAGCTGTTTTTT.

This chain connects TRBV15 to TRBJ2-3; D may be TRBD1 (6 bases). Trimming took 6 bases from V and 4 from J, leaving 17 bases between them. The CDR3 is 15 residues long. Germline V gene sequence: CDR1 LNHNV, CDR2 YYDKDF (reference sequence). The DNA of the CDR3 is TGTGCCACCAGTACTTCAGGGGATCGGGCAGATACGCAGTATTTT. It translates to CATSTSGDRADTQYF.

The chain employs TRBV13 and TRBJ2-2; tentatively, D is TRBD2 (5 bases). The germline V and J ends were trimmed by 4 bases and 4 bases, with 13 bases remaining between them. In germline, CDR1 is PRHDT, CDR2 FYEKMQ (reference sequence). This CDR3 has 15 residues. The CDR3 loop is CASSSRLGSTGELFF. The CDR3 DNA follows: TGTGCCAGCAGCTCCCGGTTGGGGAGCACCGGGGAGCTGTTTTTT.

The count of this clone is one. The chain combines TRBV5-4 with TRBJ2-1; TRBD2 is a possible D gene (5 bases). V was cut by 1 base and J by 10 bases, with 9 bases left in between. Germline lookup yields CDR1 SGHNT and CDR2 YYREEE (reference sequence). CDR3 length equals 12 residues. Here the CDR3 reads CASSLSEGEQFF. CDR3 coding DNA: TGTGCCAGCAGCTTGAGTGAGGGCGAGCAGTTCTTC.

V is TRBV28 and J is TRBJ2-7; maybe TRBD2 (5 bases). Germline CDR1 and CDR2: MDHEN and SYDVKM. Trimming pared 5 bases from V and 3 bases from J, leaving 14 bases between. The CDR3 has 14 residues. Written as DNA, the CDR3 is TGTGCCAGCAGTCTCGAGGGATTTTACTACGAGCAGTACTTC. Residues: CASSLEGFYYEQYF.

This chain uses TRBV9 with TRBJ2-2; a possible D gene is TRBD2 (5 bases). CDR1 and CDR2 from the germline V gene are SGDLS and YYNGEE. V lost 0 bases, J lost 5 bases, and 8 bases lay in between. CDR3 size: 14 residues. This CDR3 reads CASSVDRRTGELFF. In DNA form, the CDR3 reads TGTGCCAGCAGCGTAGATAGGAGGACCGGGGAGCTGTTTTTT.

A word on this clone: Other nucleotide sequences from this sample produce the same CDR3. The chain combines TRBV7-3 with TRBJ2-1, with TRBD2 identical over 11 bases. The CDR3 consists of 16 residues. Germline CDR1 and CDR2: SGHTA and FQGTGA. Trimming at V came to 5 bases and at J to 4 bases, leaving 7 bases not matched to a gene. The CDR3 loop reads CASSQLAGVSYNEQFF. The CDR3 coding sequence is TGTGCCAGCAGCCAACTAGCGGGAGTTTCATACAATGAGCAGTTCTTC. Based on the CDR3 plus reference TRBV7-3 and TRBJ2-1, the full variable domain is GAGVSQTPSNKVTEKGKYVELRCDPISGHTALYWYRQSLGQGPEFLIYFQGTGAADDSGLPNDRFFAVRPEGSVSTLKIQRTERGDSAVYLCASSQLAGVSYNEQFFGPGTRLTVL.

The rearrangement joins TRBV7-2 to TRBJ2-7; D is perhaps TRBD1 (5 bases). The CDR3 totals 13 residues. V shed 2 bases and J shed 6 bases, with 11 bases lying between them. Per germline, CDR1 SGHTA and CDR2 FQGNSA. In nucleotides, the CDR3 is TGTGCCAGCAGCTTAAGCAGGGCTGGCGAGCAGTACTTC. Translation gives CASSLSRAGEQYF. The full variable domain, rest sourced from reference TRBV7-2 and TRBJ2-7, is GAGVSQSPSNKVTEKGKDVELRCDPISGHTALYWYRQSLGQGLEFLIYFQGNSAPDKSGLPSDRFSAERTGGSVSTLTIQRTQQEDSAVYLCASSLSRAGEQYFGPGTRLTVT.

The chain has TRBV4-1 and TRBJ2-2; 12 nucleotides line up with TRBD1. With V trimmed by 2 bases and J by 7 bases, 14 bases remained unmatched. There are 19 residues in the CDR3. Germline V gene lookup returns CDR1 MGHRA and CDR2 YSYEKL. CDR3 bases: TGCGCCAGCAGCCAATCCCCACCGGGACAGGGGGCGCGGGGCGGGGAGCTGTTTTTT. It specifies CASSQSPPGQGARGGELFF.

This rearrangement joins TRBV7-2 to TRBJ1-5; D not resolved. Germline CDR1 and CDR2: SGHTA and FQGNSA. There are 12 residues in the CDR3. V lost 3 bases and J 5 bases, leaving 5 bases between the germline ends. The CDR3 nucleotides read TGTGCCAGCAGCTTGCCGGATCAGCCCCAGCATTTT. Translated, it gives CASSLPDQPQHF. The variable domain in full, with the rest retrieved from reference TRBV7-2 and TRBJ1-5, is GAGVSQSPSNKVTEKGKDVELRCDPISGHTALYWYRQSLGQGLEFLIYFQGNSAPDKSGLPSDRFSAERTGGSVSTLTIQRTQQEDSAVYLCASSLPDQPQHFGDGTRLSIL.

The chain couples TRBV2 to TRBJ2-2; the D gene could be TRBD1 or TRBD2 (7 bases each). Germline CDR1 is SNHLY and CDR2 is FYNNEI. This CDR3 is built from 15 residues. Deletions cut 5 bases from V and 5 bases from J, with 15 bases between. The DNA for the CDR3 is TGTGCCAGCAGTCTACAGGGGCGGGAGACCGGGGAGCTGTTTTTT. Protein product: CASSLQGRETGELFF.

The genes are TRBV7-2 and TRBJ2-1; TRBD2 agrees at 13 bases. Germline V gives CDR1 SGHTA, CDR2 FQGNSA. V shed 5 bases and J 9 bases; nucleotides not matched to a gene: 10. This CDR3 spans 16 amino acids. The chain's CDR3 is CASSIRLAGGGGEQFF. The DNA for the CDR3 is TGTGCCAGCAGCATCCGACTAGCGGGAGGTGGGGGTGAGCAGTTCTTC.

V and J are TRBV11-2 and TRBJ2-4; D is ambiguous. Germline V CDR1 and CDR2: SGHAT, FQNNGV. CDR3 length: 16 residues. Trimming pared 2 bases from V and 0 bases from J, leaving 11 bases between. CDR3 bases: TGTGCCAGCAGCTTAAGTCCGTCTCTAGCCAAAAACATTCAGTACTTC. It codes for CASSLSPSLAKNIQYF.

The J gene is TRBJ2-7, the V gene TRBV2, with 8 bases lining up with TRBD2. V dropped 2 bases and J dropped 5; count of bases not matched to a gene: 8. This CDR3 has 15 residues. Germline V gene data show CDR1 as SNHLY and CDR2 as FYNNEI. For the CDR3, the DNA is TGTGCCAGCAGTGAACGGGACGGGAGGGTCAACGAGCAGTACTTC. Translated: CASSERDGRVNEQYF.

This CDR3 reads CASSGTSGSNEQFF. The DNA of the CDR3 is TGTGCCAGCAGCGGGACTAGCGGGAGTAATGAGCAGTTCTTC. The chain links TRBV9 to TRBJ2-1; 13 bases are a match to TRBD2. The CDR3 is 14 amino acids. After removal of 3 bases from V and 7 bases from J, the junction contained 1 base not matched to a gene. Germline loops: CDR1 SGDLS, CDR2 YYNGEE.

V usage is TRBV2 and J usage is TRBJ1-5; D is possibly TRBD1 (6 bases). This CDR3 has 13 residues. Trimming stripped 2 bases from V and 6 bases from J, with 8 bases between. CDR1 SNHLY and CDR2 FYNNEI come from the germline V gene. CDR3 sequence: CASSEHRAQPQHF. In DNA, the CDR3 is TGTGCCAGCAGTGAACACAGGGCTCAGCCCCAGCATTTT.

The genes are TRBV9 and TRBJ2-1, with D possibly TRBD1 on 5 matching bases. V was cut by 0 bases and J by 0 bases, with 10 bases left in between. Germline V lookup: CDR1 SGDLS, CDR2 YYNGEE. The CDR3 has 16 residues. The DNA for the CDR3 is TGTGCCAGCAGCGTAGAGGGCACAGGCTCCTACAATGAGCAGTTCTTC. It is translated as CASSVEGTGSYNEQFF.

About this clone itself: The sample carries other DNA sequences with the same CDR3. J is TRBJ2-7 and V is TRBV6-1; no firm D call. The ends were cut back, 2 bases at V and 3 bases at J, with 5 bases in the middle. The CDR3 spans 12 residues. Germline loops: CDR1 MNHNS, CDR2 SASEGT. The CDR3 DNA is TGTGCCAGCAGTGAAAAGTTCTACGAGCAGTACTTC. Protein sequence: CASSEKFYEQYF.

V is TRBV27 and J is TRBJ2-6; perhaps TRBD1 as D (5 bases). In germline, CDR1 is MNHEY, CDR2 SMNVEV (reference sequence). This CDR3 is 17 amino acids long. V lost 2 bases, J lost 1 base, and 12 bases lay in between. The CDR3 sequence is CASSLIRAESGANVLTF. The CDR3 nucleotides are TGTGCCAGCAGTTTAATCAGGGCTGAGTCTGGGGCCAACGTCCTGACTTTC.